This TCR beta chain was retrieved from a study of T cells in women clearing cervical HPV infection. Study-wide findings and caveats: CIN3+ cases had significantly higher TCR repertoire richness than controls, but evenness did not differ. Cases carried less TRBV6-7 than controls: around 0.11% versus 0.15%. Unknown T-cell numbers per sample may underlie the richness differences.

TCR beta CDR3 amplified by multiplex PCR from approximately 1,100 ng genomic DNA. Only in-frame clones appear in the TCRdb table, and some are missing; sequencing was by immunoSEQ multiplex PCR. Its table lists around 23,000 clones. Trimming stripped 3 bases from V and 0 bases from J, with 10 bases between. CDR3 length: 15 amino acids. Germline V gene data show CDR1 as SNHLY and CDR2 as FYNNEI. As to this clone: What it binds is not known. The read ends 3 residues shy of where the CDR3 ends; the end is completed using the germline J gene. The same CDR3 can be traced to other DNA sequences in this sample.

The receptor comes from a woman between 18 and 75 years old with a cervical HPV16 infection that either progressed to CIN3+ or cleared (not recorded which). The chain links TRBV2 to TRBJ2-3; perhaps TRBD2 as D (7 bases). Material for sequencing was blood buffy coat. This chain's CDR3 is CASSERGGSTDTQYF. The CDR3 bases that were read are TGTGCCAGCAGTGAGAGGGGGGGGAGCACAGATACG. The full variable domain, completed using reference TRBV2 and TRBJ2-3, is EPEVTQTPSHQVTQMGQEVILRCVPISNHLYFYWYRQILGQKVEFLVSFYNNEISEKSEIFDDQFSVERPDGSNFTLKIRSTKLEDSAMYFCASSERGGSTDTQYFGPGTRLTVL.